Listed below are T cell receptor beta chains from one sample, sequenced in a study of cytomegalovirus exposure and HLA in healthy donors. Data came from immunoSEQ multiplex PCR; TCRdb stores just in-frame clones and leaves some out. The table includes tens of thousands of clones, around 80% detected once. Sequencing was done on a sample of PBMCs. The receptors were gathered from a man aged 40-49 years in good health and CMV-seronegative. The CDR3 runs from the conserved cysteine through the conserved F or W. The D gene is left open where the match is weak. A clone size is listed for some rows: how often the clone was seen (once, few, many), or a class if it is expanded.

d_gene	v_gene	abundance	j_gene	CDR3nt	CDR3aa
TRBD1	TRBV5-1	.	TRBJ2-3	TGCGCCAGCAGCTTGGCTAGGACAGGGGGTCTAGATACGCAGTATTTT	CASSLARTGGLDTQYF
.	TRBV29-1	few	TRBJ2-7	TGCAGCGTTGAAGAGGCAGGGACTTTAGGAAGCTACGAGCAGTACTTC	CSVEEAGTLGSYEQYF
TRBD1	TRBV6-5	.	TRBJ1-5	TGTGCCAGCAGTGTTACAGGGGGCAATCAGCCCCAGCATTTT	CASSVTGGNQPQHF
TRBD2	TRBV4-2	.	TRBJ2-3	TGTGCCAGCAGCCAAGATCTAAAGCGGGGGGAAGATACGCAGTATTTT	CASSQDLKRGEDTQYF
TRBD2	TRBV27	.	TRBJ2-1	TGTGCCAGCAGTTTCTGGGGGGGCAATGAGCAGTTCTTC	CASSFWGGNEQFF
.	TRBV28	once	TRBJ2-2	TGTGCCAGCAGTTTATACGGGGGTTCAGCCGGGGAGCTGTTTTTT	CASSLYGGSAGELFF
.	TRBV7-2	once	TRBJ1-2	TGTGCCAGCAGCTCTGGGACAACTAACTATGGCTACACCTTC	CASSSGTTNYGYTF
.	TRBV5-8	.	TRBJ2-7	TGTGCCAGCAGCTTCGGGGGTTCCTACGAGCAGTACTTC	CASSFGGSYEQYF
.	TRBV7-6	.	TRBJ1-1	TGTGCCAGCAGAACTTTCGGGACGACTAGGGGCACTGAAGCTTTCTTT	CASRTFGTTRGTEAFF
TRBD2	TRBV11-2	.	TRBJ2-1	TGTGCCAGCAGCCGGACTAGCGGGGTAGGCAATGAGCAGTTCTTC	CASSRTSGVGNEQFF
.	TRBV18	.	TRBJ2-5	TGTGCCAGCTCACCACTCAGGGATCAAGAGACCCAGTACTTC	CASSPLRDQETQYF
TRBD1	TRBV7-2	once	TRBJ1-2	TGTGCCAGCAGCTTAGTACTCACAGGGGTGGGCTATGGCTACACCTTC	CASSLVLTGVGYGYTF
.	TRBV7-2	.	TRBJ2-7	TGTGCCAGCAGCTTAAAGAACTTAGCCGAGCAGTACTTC	CASSLKNLAEQYF
.	TRBV4-1	.	TRBJ2-2	TGCGCCAGCAGCCAACCTCGAAACGGGGGAGGTTCGAACACCGGGGAGCTGTTTTTT	CASSQPRNGGGSNTGELFF
TRBD2	TRBV9	few	TRBJ2-1	TGTGCCAGCAGCGTAGATTTAGCGGGGGGCAAGAGCTCCTACAATGAGCAGTTCTTC	CASSVDLAGGKSSYNEQFF
TRBD2	TRBV18	.	TRBJ2-7	TGTGCCAGCTCTTCCGGACTAGCGGGTAGCTCCTACGAGCAGTACTTC	CASSSGLAGSSYEQYF
TRBD1	TRBV7-9	.	TRBJ1-5	TGTGCCAGCAGCGAGGGGGACAGCGGGAATCAGCCCCAGCATTTT	CASSEGDSGNQPQHF
TRBD1	TRBV5-6	.	TRBJ1-2	TGTGCCAGCAGCCCCCAGACGGGACAGGGAGATGGCTACACCTTC	CASSPQTGQGDGYTF
TRBD1	TRBV27	.	TRBJ2-7	TGTGCCAGCAAAAAACAGGGGAGCTCCTACGAGCAGTACTTC	CASKKQGSSYEQYF
.	TRBV15	.	TRBJ1-4	TGTGCCACCAGCAGAGATTCTAGTTCGGCGCTTTTTTATGAAAAACTGTTTTTT	CATSRDSSSALFYEKLFF
.	TRBV5-1	.	TRBJ2-7	TGCGCCAGCAGCTCCCTGACACCTTCCTACGAGCAGTACTTC	CASSSLTPSYEQYF
.	TRBV5-6	few	TRBJ1-5	TGTGCCAGCAGCTTGGGGGCATATCAGCCCCAGCATTTT	CASSLGAYQPQHF
.	TRBV21-1	.	TRBJ1-5	TGTGCCAGCAGCGTAACAGGGTCGGGCAATCAGCCCCAGCATTTT	CASSVTGSGNQPQHF
.	TRBV28	.	TRBJ1-6	TGTGCCAGCAGGGCCGGGACAAATAATTCACCCCTCCACTTT	CASRAGTNNSPLHF
.	TRBV5-5	.	TRBJ1-5	TGTGCCAGCAGCTGGGGACATATTAGCAATCAGCCCCAGCATTTT	CASSWGHISNQPQHF
.	TRBV2	.	TRBJ2-1	TGTGCCAGCAGTGATCTTGGGGGAGGTTACAATGAGCAGTTCTTC	CASSDLGGGYNEQFF
.	TRBV27	.	TRBJ2-4	TGTGCCAGCAGACTGGGGGGGGGCGGTGACATTCAGTACTTC	CASRLGGGGDIQYF
.	TRBV19	.	TRBJ1-4	TGTGCCAGTACGCACGTTGGAGAAAATGAAAAACTGTTTTTT	CASTHVGENEKLFF
.	TRBV28	.	TRBJ2-1	TGTGCCAGCAGTTACCGGTACAGTAACAATGAGCAGTTCTTC	CASSYRYSNNEQFF
TRBD2	TRBV4-1	.	TRBJ2-1	TGCGCCAGCAGCCGATCAACTTCTAGCGGGAGGGCCGGTGAGCAGTTCTTC	CASSRSTSSGRAGEQFF
TRBD1	TRBV5-1	.	TRBJ2-4	TGCGCCAGCAGCCTCGGGACAGAGAAAAACATTCAGTACTTC	CASSLGTEKNIQYF
.	TRBV5-1	few	TRBJ1-1	TGCGCCAGCTTCCCTCGGGGAGGACAGAACACTGAAGCTTTCTTT	CASFPRGGQNTEAFF
.	TRBV10-3	few	TRBJ1-4	TGTGCCATCGGGCCTGTGGCTGAAAAACTGTTTTTT	CAIGPVAEKLFF
.	TRBV5-5	.	TRBJ1-1	TGTGCCAGCAGCTCGCCGACAGTCTCCAGTGAAGCTTTCTTT	CASSSPTVSSEAFF
.	TRBV2	.	TRBJ2-7	TGTGCCAGCGCCCTTAGGGGCGAGCAGTACTTC	CASALRGEQYF
.	TRBV4-1	.	TRBJ2-3	TGCGCCAGCAGCCAGCCACAGGGAAAAGGTACAGATACGCAGTATTTT	CASSQPQGKGTDTQYF
TRBD1	TRBV2	.	TRBJ1-5	TGTGCCAGCAGTGCTAGGACAGGGGGCGAACAGCCCCAGCATTTT	CASSARTGGEQPQHF
TRBD1	TRBV12-5	.	TRBJ1-5	TGTGCTAGTGGTTTGGTCCTTGACAGGGGCAATCAGCCCCAGCATTTT	CASGLVLDRGNQPQHF
.	TRBV6-1	few	TRBJ2-2	TGTGCCAGCAGTTTACAGGAAACTGGGGAGCTGTTTTTT	CASSLQETGELFF
.	TRBV7-6	.	TRBJ2-5	TGTGCCAGCAGCTTCTCGGGGGAAGAGACCCAGTACTTC	CASSFSGEETQYF
TRBD1	TRBV5-5	once	TRBJ1-1	TGTGCCAGCAGCGTCCGCCCGGGACAGGGAGGAGGGGTTGCTGAAGCTTTCTTT	CASSVRPGQGGGVAEAFF
.	TRBV4-1	.	TRBJ1-2	TGCGCCAGCAGCCAAGAGGCAGCGGCTAACTATGGCTACACCTTC	CASSQEAAANYGYTF
.	TRBV27	.	TRBJ2-1	TGTGCCAGCAGGGGCCTCGAGCCCGGGGTTGTGCATGAGCAGTTCTTC	CASRGLEPGVVHEQFF
.	TRBV6-6	few	TRBJ2-7	TGTGCCAGCAGCGTCAGGGGCTCTGGCGAGCAGTACTTC	CASSVRGSGEQYF
.	TRBV4-1	few	TRBJ1-5	TGCGCCAGCAGGGGGGAGGGATCGGGTCAGCCCCAGCATTTT	CASRGEGSGQPQHF
TRBD1	TRBV7-9	.	TRBJ1-2	TGTGCCAGCAGCTCTAAGACAGGGGGCCAGGAGTATGGCTACACCTTC	CASSSKTGGQEYGYTF
TRBD1	TRBV5-1	.	TRBJ1-1	TGCGCCAGCAGCAGAGGACAGGTTTTAAATGAAGCTTTCTTT	CASSRGQVLNEAFF